The 29 T cell receptor beta chains in this list originate from one sample, sequenced in a study of cytomegalovirus exposure and HLA in healthy donors. 13 Jbeta primers and 60 Vbeta primers were used for the PCR. The data were produced by immunoSEQ multiplex PCR, yet TCRdb's version contains in-frame clones alone and is incomplete. The sample lists under 200,000 clones, 9.5% to 15% occurring once. Sequenced input: PBMCs. The source is a man aged 45-65 years in good health and CMV-seropositive.

The chain's CDR3 is CAISGTSGLGEQFF. CDR3 coding DNA: TGTGCCATCAGTGGGACTAGCGGCCTCGGGGAGCAGTTCTTC. The chain couples TRBV10-3 to TRBJ2-1, with TRBD2 matching 10 bases. This CDR3 has 14 amino acids. The junction had 7 bases not matched to a gene; V was cut back by 4 bases and J by 10 bases. Looked up from germline, CDR1 is ENHRY and CDR2 is SYGVKD.

The chain uses TRBV28 and TRBJ1-5, with a possible D match to TRBD1 (5 bases). V lost 5 bases and J 0 bases, leaving 11 bases between the germline ends. The CDR3 is 15 amino acids. Germline-derived CDR1 and CDR2 are MDHEN and SYDVKM. CDR3 DNA: TGTGCCAGCAGTCCTGGGGCCTCTAGCAATCAGCCCCAGCATTTT. It is translated as CASSPGASSNQPQHF.

In this sample, this clone turned up a few times. This rearrangement joins TRBV5-4 to TRBJ1-3; D is possibly TRBD1 (6 bases). The germline gives CDR1 SGHNT, CDR2 YYREEE (reference sequence). The CDR3 covers 14 residues. Trimming cost V 4 bases and J 2 bases, with 10 bases left between them. The CDR3 bases are TGTGCCAGCAGCACACAGGGTACTGGAAACACCATATATTTT. Protein sequence: CASSTQGTGNTIYF.

This clone appeared a few times. The chain joins TRBV19 to TRBJ1-5; D might be TRBD1 (5 bases). The ends were cut back, 1 base at V and 7 bases at J, with 14 bases in the middle. Germline CDR1 reads LNHDA; CDR2 reads SQIVND (reference sequence). This CDR3 comprises 15 residues. The CDR3 here is CASSIGSGMGQPQHF. CDR3 sequence (DNA): TGTGCCAGTAGTATAGGATCAGGGATGGGACAGCCCCAGCATTTT.

There are a few counts of this clone. The chain carries TRBV18 and TRBJ1-6; TRBD1 agrees at 8 bases. CDR1 and CDR2 (germline): KGHSH, LQKENI. The CDR3 sequence is 14 residues long. V dropped 3 bases and J dropped 11; count of bases not matched to a gene: 6. In DNA, the CDR3 is TGTGCCAGCTCACCGGAGACAGGGGTAGCACCCCTCCACTTT. Translated, it gives CASSPETGVAPLHF.

The V gene is TRBV7-2, the J gene TRBJ1-2; 10 nucleotides agree with TRBD1. Germline V gene sequence: CDR1 SGHTA, CDR2 FQGNSA. The CDR3 loop spans 17 amino acids. V trimming: 2 bases; J trimming: 8 bases; junction bases outside the gene matches: 14. The CDR3 coding sequence is TGTGCCAGCAGCTTACGGGACAAGGGACAGGGGATTTGGGGCTACACCTTC. It yields the protein CASSLRDKGQGIWGYTF.

The gene calls are TRBV27 and TRBJ2-3; 8 positions agree with TRBD2. There are 13 residues in the CDR3. V trimming: 3 bases; J trimming: 8 bases; junction bases outside the gene matches: 4. CDR1 and CDR2 from the germline V gene are MNHEY and SMNVEV (reference sequence). CDR3 in amino acids: CASSFGGGLTQYF. The DNA of the CDR3 is TGTGCCAGCAGTTTTGGCGGGGGGCTTACGCAGTATTTT.

This clone was observed a few times. The chain employs TRBV7-2 and TRBJ1-5; possibly TRBD1 for D (6 bases). Germline V CDR1 and CDR2: SGHTA, FQGNSA. The V end lost 5 bases, the J end lost 0 bases, and 17 bases lay between the germline ends. CDR3 size: 17 residues. CDR3 coding DNA: TGTGCCAGCAGCCATGCCGGGACACCCGGTAGCAATCAGCCCCAGCATTTT. It encodes CASSHAGTPGSNQPQHF.

The V call is TRBV7-2, the J call TRBJ2-3; TRBD2 aligns across 9 bases. Unmatched junction bases numbered 12, after V lost 3 bases and J lost 5 bases. The CDR3 contains 17 residues. Germline assignment: CDR1 SGHTA and CDR2 FQGNSA. The chain's CDR3 is CASSFTRIAGAGDTQYF. DNA of the CDR3: TGTGCCAGCAGCTTTACCCGGATAGCGGGGGCGGGAGATACGCAGTATTTT.

The chain recombines TRBV6-1 with TRBJ1-2; tentatively, D is TRBD1 (6 bases). The CDR3 totals 14 residues. Trimming left V 7 bases short and J 2 bases short, with 14 bases between. Germline V CDR1 and CDR2: MNHNS, SASEGT. The CDR3 loop is CASTVTGPNYGYTF. The DNA of the CDR3 is TGTGCCAGCACGGTGACAGGACCGAACTATGGCTACACCTTC.

This clone turned up a few times. Other DNA sequences in the sample encode the same CDR3. J is TRBJ1-1 and V is TRBV14; D uncertain. The germline CDR1 and CDR2 sequences are SGHDN and FVKESK. CDR3 length equals 13 residues. V shed 1 base and J shed 1 base, with 4 bases lying between them. The DNA of the CDR3 is TGTGCCAGCAGCCAAGGGAGGAACACTGAAGCTTTCTTT. Its protein is CASSQGRNTEAFF.

V usage is TRBV25-1 and J usage is TRBJ1-6; 7 nucleotides align to TRBD1. Losses at the gene ends were 6 bases for V and 9 bases for J; bases not matched to a gene: 8. Germline CDR1 and CDR2: MGHDK and SYGVNS. The CDR3 runs 14 residues. The CDR3 DNA follows: TGTGCCAGCAGGACTGACAGGGCTGGTTCACCCCTCCACTTT. Its translation: CASRTDRAGSPLHF. Complete variable domain (other parts from reference TRBV25-1 and TRBJ1-6): EADIYQTPRYLVIGTGKKITLECSQTMGHDKMYWYQQDPGMELHLIHYSYGVNSTEKGDLSSESTVSRIRTEHFPLTLESARPSHTSQYLCASRTDRAGSPLHFGNGTRLTVT.

The chain carries TRBV6-1 and TRBJ2-4; weak D call: TRBD1 (5 bases). The CDR3 loop spans 15 amino acids. CDR1 MNHNS and CDR2 SASEGT come from the germline V gene. Trimming removed 3 bases from V and 0 bases from J, with 9 bases in between. The CDR3 spells CASSESRVAKNIQYF. CDR3 nucleotide sequence: TGTGCCAGCAGTGAGAGCAGGGTAGCCAAAAACATTCAGTACTTC.

The chain links TRBV5-6 to TRBJ2-3; TRBD1 might be the D (6 bases). CDR1 and CDR2 (germline): SGHDT, YYEEEE. V gave up 4 bases and J gave up 11 bases, with 14 bases separating them. CDR3 length equals 12 residues. CDR3 sequence reads: CASSPQGAGQYF. As DNA, the CDR3 is TGTGCCAGCAGCCCACAGGGTGCAGGGCAGTATTTT. Drawing the rest from reference TRBV5-6 and TRBJ2-3, the complete variable domain is DAGVTQSPTHLIKTRGQQVTLRCSPKSGHDTVSWYQQALGQGPQFIFQYYEEEERQRGNFPDRFSGHQFPNYSSELNVNALLLGDSALYLCASSPQGAGQYFGPGTRLTVL.

The V and J genes are TRBV5-6 and TRBJ2-1, with a possible D match to TRBD2 (6 bases). Germline V gene sequence: CDR1 SGHDT, CDR2 YYEEEE. The CDR3 covers 16 residues. V was clipped by 3 bases and J by 0 bases, with 13 bases between them. The CDR3 is CASSSSGLSSYNEQFF. The CDR3 region has the DNA TGTGCCAGCAGCTCGAGCGGGCTCAGCTCCTACAATGAGCAGTTCTTC.

The CDR3 coding sequence is TGCGCCAGCAGCCAAGGGGCGGGGCCCGGGATGGAGCAGTACTTC. Translating it yields CASSQGAGPGMEQYF. This chain links TRBV4-1 with TRBJ2-7; a weak D match, TRBD2 (6 bases). The CDR3 runs 15 residues. V lost 1 base and J 7 bases, leaving 17 bases between the germline ends. Germline V gene sequence: CDR1 MGHRA, CDR2 YSYEKL.

This chain joins TRBV23-1 and TRBJ2-6, with 7 bases that match TRBD1. TRBV23-1 is classed as an ORF, of uncertain function. Trimming took 3 bases from V and 0 from J; bases not matched to a gene: 11. There are 19 residues in the CDR3. The CDR3 is CASSHSGTAISSGANVLTF. The CDR3 DNA reads as TGCGCCAGCAGTCACTCCGGGACAGCAATTAGCTCTGGGGCCAACGTCCTGACTTTC.

The rearrangement uses TRBV7-9 and TRBJ2-3; 8 nucleotides align to TRBD2. Looked up from germline, CDR1 is SEHNR and CDR2 is FQNEAQ (reference sequence). The CDR3 extends over 14 amino acids. J was trimmed by 3 bases and V by 7 bases; bases with no gene match: 6. CDR3 residues: CASTPGGRTDTQYF. CDR3 nucleotide sequence: TGTGCCAGCACCCCGGGGGGGCGGACAGATACGCAGTATTTT. The full variable domain, with the rest looked up from reference TRBV7-9 and TRBJ2-3, is DTGVSQNPRHKITKRGQNVTFRCDPISEHNRLYWYRQTLGQGPEFLTYFQNEAQLEKSRLLSDRFSAERPKGSFSTLEIQRTEQGDSAMYLCASTPGGRTDTQYFGPGTRLTVL.

V usage is TRBV12-5 and J usage is TRBJ1-2, with 8 bases lining up with TRBD1. Germline CDR1 reads LGHNT; CDR2 reads FRNRAP. This CDR3 has 13 amino acids. V was clipped by 8 bases and J by 5 bases; unmatched bases: 7. CDR3 DNA: TGTGCTAGTTCACCTACAGGGGGATATGGCTACACCTTC. The encoded protein is CASSPTGGYGYTF.

This clone showed up just a few times. This chain connects TRBV30 to TRBJ2-3; tentative D call: TRBD2 (6 bases). CDR1 and CDR2 from the germline V gene are GTSNPN and SVGIG (reference sequence). Trimming removed 0 bases from V and 4 bases from J, with 20 bases in between. This CDR3 is built from 17 residues. CDR3 sequence: CAWSVGSGVSRADTQYF. Written as DNA, the CDR3 is TGTGCCTGGAGTGTAGGTAGCGGCGTATCGCGAGCAGATACGCAGTATTTT.

There are a few counts of this clone. The rearrangement links TRBV9 to TRBJ2-1; a weak D match, TRBD2 (5 bases). Germline-derived CDR1 and CDR2 are SGDLS and YYNGEE. The V end lost 4 bases, the J end lost 7 bases, and 18 bases lay between the germline ends. The CDR3 has 15 residues. The CDR3 reads CASSLRAAAPNEQFF. The CDR3 DNA is TGTGCCAGCAGCCTCCGAGCGGCAGCACCGAATGAGCAGTTCTTC.

V is TRBV7-2 and J is TRBJ2-5, with a tentative D call TRBD2 (5 bases). This CDR3 spans 13 amino acids. The V end lost 5 bases, the J end lost 4 bases, and 11 bases lay between the germline ends. Germline V CDR1 and CDR2: SGHTA, FQGNSA. CDR3 DNA: TGTGCCAGCAGCCCAGCAGGAGGAGAGACCCAGTACTTC. Translating gives CASSPAGGETQYF.

V gene TRBV28 combines with J gene TRBJ1-2; D unclear. Per germline, CDR1 MDHEN and CDR2 SYDVKM. V was cut by 6 bases and J by 5 bases, with 10 bases left in between. There are 12 residues in the CDR3. CDR3 protein: CASRLIGYGYTF. CDR3 DNA sequence: TGTGCCAGCAGACTTATCGGGTATGGCTACACCTTC.

This clone was counted between two and nine times. V is TRBV7-9 and J is TRBJ2-2, with 11 bases that match TRBD1. Germline V gene data show CDR1 as SEHNR and CDR2 as FQNEAQ (reference sequence). This CDR3 comprises 14 residues. Losses at the gene ends were 5 bases for V and 8 bases for J; bases not matched to a gene: 4. DNA for the CDR3: TGTGCCAGCAGCGGACAGGGGGCAGCGGGGGAGCTGTTTTTT. It specifies CASSGQGAAGELFF. The full variable domain, with the rest looked up from reference TRBV7-9 and TRBJ2-2, is DTGVSQNPRHKITKRGQNVTFRCDPISEHNRLYWYRQTLGQGPEFLTYFQNEAQLEKSRLLSDRFSAERPKGSFSTLEIQRTEQGDSAMYLCASSGQGAAGELFFGEGSRLTVL.

This clone turned up a few times. The V call is TRBV6-1, the J call TRBJ2-2, with 10 bases aligning to TRBD2. V trimming: 8 bases; J trimming: 4 bases; junction bases outside the gene matches: 4. This CDR3 region has 14 residues. Germline assignment: CDR1 MNHNS and CDR2 SASEGT. The CDR3 DNA reads TGTGCCAGCCTCCTAGCGGGGGTCACCGGGGAGCTGTTTTTT. This sequence encodes CASLLAGVTGELFF.

This clone was counted a few times. The genes are TRBV28 and TRBJ1-4, with D uncertain. The CDR3 runs to 14 residues. Germline-derived CDR1 and CDR2 are MDHEN and SYDVKM. Trimming removed 2 bases at V and 8 bases at J, with 12 bases between. The CDR3 nucleotides are TGTGCCAGCAGTTTAACCGACGGCGGGGAAAAACTGTTTTTT. Its translation is CASSLTDGGEKLFF.

This chain links TRBV27 with TRBJ1-6, with D perhaps TRBD1 (5 bases). The germline CDR1 and CDR2 sequences are MNHEY and SMNVEV (reference sequence). Trimming pared 7 bases from V and 10 bases from J, leaving 14 bases between. This CDR3 is built from 13 residues. This CDR3 is CASMRRGRSPLHF. Here the CDR3 DNA reads TGTGCCAGCATGAGGAGGGGCCGGTCACCCCTCCACTTT.

This rearrangement joins TRBV6-5 to TRBJ1-2; D might be TRBD1 (6 bases). Trimming cost V 0 bases and J 8 bases, with 10 bases left between them. This CDR3 comprises 13 residues. Germline V gives CDR1 MNHEY, CDR2 SVGAGI. CDR3: CASSYSGARGYTF. The DNA of the CDR3 is TGTGCCAGCAGTTACTCGGGGGCACGCGGCTACACCTTC.

This chain joins TRBV6-1 and TRBJ1-4; D is unresolved. Trimming took off 1 base at V and 7 bases at J, with 13 bases between the two ends. This CDR3 comprises 15 residues. Germline V CDR1 and CDR2: MNHNS, SASEGT. This CDR3 is CASSEERQVGEKLFF. The CDR3 DNA reads TGTGCCAGCAGTGAAGAACGGCAGGTCGGTGAAAAACTGTTTTTT.